This TCR beta chain was obtained from a study of blood T cells in healthy people across ages. Findings of the study overall: Total diversity from one million sequenced T cells was likely underestimated.

The use of a sample-barcoded 5' primer and a J-beta primer mix characterized a second PCR of roughly 7 to 11 cycles. One entry per CDR3 protein results from TCRdb running MiXCR on the 5' RACE reads. The repertoire includes about 800,000 distinct CDR3 sequences, roughly 50% of them detected once, and approximately 23% sits in the top ten. With respect to this clonotype: Antigen specificity is unknown.

This TCR was recovered from a man aged 30-40 years in good health. The sequencing input was blood.

CDR3 amino acids: CSVEDLREQETQYF. The CDR3 DNA reads as TGCAGCGTTGAAGACCTACGGGAACAAGAGACCCAGTACTTC. The chain carries TRBV29-1 and TRBJ2-5; tentative D call: TRBD2 (5 bases). V was clipped by 0 bases and J by 2 bases, with 10 bases between them. CDR1 and CDR2 from the germline V gene are SQVTM and ANQGSEA. This CDR3 contains 14 residues.